What follows are 14 T cell receptor beta chains derived from one specimen sequenced in a study of blood T cell repertoires in COVID-19. Sequenced by immunoSEQ multiplex PCR; TCRdb stores in-frame clones only, minus some. The sample includes 150,000 to 200,000 clones, around 79% of them seen just once. The sample taken for sequencing was peripheral blood. All receptors derive from a middle-aged woman with COVID-19, enrolled during active disease.

V is TRBV11-2 and J is TRBJ2-3, with 11 positions matching TRBD2. Trimming took 0 bases from V and 4 from J; bases not matched to a gene: 9. This CDR3 is built from 18 residues. CDR1 and CDR2 from the germline V gene are SGHAT and FQNNGV. The CDR3 sequence is CASSLDPPLAGGADTQYF. The CDR3 nucleotides are TGTGCCAGCAGCTTAGATCCCCCCCTAGCGGGAGGAGCAGATACGCAGTATTTT.

J is TRBJ2-1 and V is TRBV2; D might be TRBD1 (6 bases). The CDR3 length is 14 residues. V lost 4 bases to trimming and J lost 7 bases, with 14 bases between them. Germline V gene lookup returns CDR1 SNHLY and CDR2 FYNNEI. For the CDR3, the DNA is TGTGCCAGCAGTGGGACAGTGCTACAGAATGAGCAGTTCTTC. This encodes CASSGTVLQNEQFF. The full variable domain, in which reference TRBV2 and TRBJ2-1 provide the parts outside the CDR3, is EPEVTQTPSHQVTQMGQEVILRCVPISNHLYFYWYRQILGQKVEFLVSFYNNEISEKSEIFDDQFSVERPDGSNFTLKIRSTKLEDSAMYFCASSGTVLQNEQFFGPGTRLTVL.

This rearrangement joins TRBV7-2 to TRBJ2-1, with D perhaps TRBD2 (6 bases). The CDR3 sequence is 13 residues long. CDR1 is SGHTA and CDR2 is FQGNSA in the germline V gene. V was shortened by 7 bases and J by 10 bases, with 17 bases between the two germline ends. CDR3 amino acids: CASNPRGEGEQFF. The CDR3 DNA is TGTGCCAGCAACCCGCGGGGAGAAGGGGAGCAGTTCTTC.

CDR3 region: CASNKNTEAFF. The CDR3 DNA reads TGTGCCAGTAATAAGAACACTGAAGCTTTCTTT. The chain uses TRBV19 and TRBJ1-1; D not resolved. The CDR3 covers 11 residues. With 7 bases removed from V and 1 base from J, the gap between germline ends came to 4 bases. CDR1 and CDR2 from the germline V gene are LNHDA and SQIVND (reference sequence).

This clone was counted only a few times. The rearrangement joins TRBV10-3 to TRBJ1-1, with TRBD1 matching over 8 bases. V lost 0 bases and J lost 7; bases outside the gene matches: 4. CDR1 is ENHRY, CDR2 SYGVKD, per germline. This CDR3 region has 14 residues. The CDR3 region is CAISESAGGGEAFF. The CDR3 coding sequence is TGTGCCATCAGTGAGTCGGCAGGGGGCGGTGAAGCTTTCTTT.

The V call is TRBV9, the J call TRBJ2-3; TRBD2 aligns across 8 bases. The CDR3 runs to 18 residues. The germline gives CDR1 SGDLS, CDR2 YYNGEE. The V segment lost 2 bases and the J segment 2 bases; nucleotides outside the gene matches: 13. This CDR3 is CASSVSSGRLAHTDTQYF. The DNA of the CDR3 is TGTGCCAGCAGCGTCTCTAGCGGGCGGTTGGCACACACAGATACGCAGTATTTT.

This clone was recorded only once. The rearrangement joins TRBV30 to TRBJ2-3, with D tentatively TRBD1 (6 bases). The CDR3 has 15 amino acids. V was trimmed by 2 bases and J by 0 bases, leaving 12 bases between them. Per germline, CDR1 GTSNPN and CDR2 SVGIG (reference sequence). This CDR3 reads CAWSRDTLSTDTQYF. The CDR3 DNA reads TGTGCCTGGAGTCGGGACACGCTTAGCACAGATACGCAGTATTTT.

The rearrangement uses TRBV9 and TRBJ2-5; TRBD2 agrees at 10 bases. V shed 4 bases, J shed 1 base, and the junction held 4 bases outside the gene matches. This CDR3 has 15 amino acids. CDR1 SGDLS and CDR2 YYNGEE come from the germline V gene. The CDR3 loop is CASSRSGGVQETQYF. The CDR3 bases are TGTGCCAGCAGCCGAAGCGGGGGGGTCCAAGAGACCCAGTACTTC.

The gene calls are TRBV19 and TRBJ2-7, with TRBD1 matching over 9 bases. J was trimmed by 5 bases and V by 5 bases; bases with no gene match: 10. CDR1 and CDR2 (germline): LNHDA, SQIVND (reference sequence). The CDR3 has 15 amino acids. The CDR3 region has the DNA TGTGCCAGTAGTTTAATGGGACAGGGTCCCAACGAGCAGTACTTC. Translation gives CASSLMGQGPNEQYF.

This clone has a single count. The chain combines TRBV10-3 with TRBJ1-2, with a possible D match to TRBD1 (5 bases). Germline V gene sequence: CDR1 ENHRY, CDR2 SYGVKD. The length of the CDR3 is 15 residues. V lost 0 bases and J 3 bases, leaving 11 bases between the germline ends. CDR3 loop: CAISESGVRDYGYTF. In DNA form, the CDR3 reads TGTGCCATCAGTGAGTCTGGCGTCAGGGACTATGGCTACACCTTC.

The chain combines TRBV18 with TRBJ1-2; possibly TRBD1 for D (5 bases). Trimming shortened V by 3 bases and J by 2 bases, and 13 bases separated the two germline ends. This CDR3 has 15 residues. Germline V gene lookup returns CDR1 KGHSH and CDR2 LQKENI. CDR3 nucleotides: TGTGCCAGCTCACCTTGGCAGGGTGAAAACTATGGCTACACCTTC. Protein: CASSPWQGENYGYTF.

This chain connects TRBV7-2 to TRBJ2-2, with 15 bases identical to TRBD2. The V gene end was trimmed by 11 bases and the J gene end by 5 bases; junction bases not matched to a gene: 9. This CDR3 contains 16 residues. The germline V gene has CDR1 SGHTA and CDR2 FQGNSA. The CDR3, as DNA: TGTGCCGTCAGGACTAGCGGGAGGGCCGGAACCGGGGAGCTGTTTTTT. Its translation: CAVRTSGRAGTGELFF.

The V call is TRBV27, the J call TRBJ1-2; D may be TRBD1 (6 bases). This CDR3 has 16 residues. V was cut by 3 bases and J by 4 bases, with 18 bases left in between. CDR1 and CDR2 (germline): MNHEY, SMNVEV (reference sequence). CDR3: CASSLTPGQGIYGYTF. CDR3 DNA: TGTGCCAGCAGTTTGACCCCGGGGCAGGGGATCTATGGCTACACCTTC.

The chain couples TRBV9 to TRBJ2-7, with TRBD2 identical over 10 bases. Germline CDR1 SGDLS, CDR2 YYNGEE. V dropped 0 bases and J dropped 0; count of bases not matched to a gene: 0. The CDR3 is 15 amino acids. This CDR3 reads CASSVGTSGSYEQYF. The CDR3 DNA reads TGTGCCAGCAGCGTAGGGACTAGCGGCTCCTACGAGCAGTACTTC. Full variable domain (remainder filled in from reference TRBV9 and TRBJ2-7): DSGVTQTPKHLITATGQRVTLRCSPRSGDLSVYWYQQSLDQGLQFLIQYYNGEERAKGNILERFSAQQFPDLHSELNLSSLELGDSALYFCASSVGTSGSYEQYFGPGTRLTVT.